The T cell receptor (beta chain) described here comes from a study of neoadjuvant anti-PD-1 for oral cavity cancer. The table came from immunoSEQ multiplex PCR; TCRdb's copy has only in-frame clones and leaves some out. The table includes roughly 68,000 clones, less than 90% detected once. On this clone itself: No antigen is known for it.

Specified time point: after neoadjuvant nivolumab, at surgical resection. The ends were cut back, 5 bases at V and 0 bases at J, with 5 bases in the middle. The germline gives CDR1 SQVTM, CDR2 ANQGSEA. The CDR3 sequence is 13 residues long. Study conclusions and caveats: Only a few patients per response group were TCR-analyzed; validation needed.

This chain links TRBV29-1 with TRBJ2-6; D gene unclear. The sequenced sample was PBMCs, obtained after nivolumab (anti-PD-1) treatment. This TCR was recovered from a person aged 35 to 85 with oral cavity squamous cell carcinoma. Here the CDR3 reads CSVYSSGANVLTF. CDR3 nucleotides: TGCAGCGTTTATAGCTCTGGGGCCAACGTCCTGACTTTC.